These 13 T cell receptor beta chains share one sample of origin, sequenced in a study of blood T cell repertoires in COVID-19. Sequencing used immunoSEQ multiplex PCR; TCRdb keeps in-frame clones, though not all of them. The sample gives about 340,000 clones, 83% of which show up once; approximately 3% is in the top ten. Sequencing was performed on peripheral blood. These receptor sequences come from a man younger than 45 with active or convalescent COVID-19.

The chain links TRBV9 to TRBJ1-2; D may be TRBD1 (6 bases). V was clipped by 0 bases and J by 6 bases, with 12 bases between them. CDR1 is SGDLS, CDR2 YYNGEE, per germline. The CDR3 loop spans 14 amino acids. The CDR3 DNA sequence: TGTGCCAGCAGCGTAGATCAGGGGAGGGATGGCTACACCTTC. Translated, it gives CASSVDQGRDGYTF.

Only a few counts were recorded for this clone. This same CDR3 is encoded by further DNA sequences in the sample. This sequence joins TRBV27 and TRBJ1-5; D unresolved. Between the trimmed V and J ends, which lost 2 bases and 5 bases, there was a span of 7 bases. Germline V gene lookup returns CDR1 MNHEY and CDR2 SMNVEV (reference sequence). The CDR3 runs 13 residues. Here the CDR3 reads CASSLAGYQPQHF. In DNA, the CDR3 is TGTGCCAGCAGTTTAGCGGGGTATCAGCCCCAGCATTTT.

CDR3 coding DNA: TGTGCCAGCAGTTTAGTAACAGATACGCAGTATTTT. It yields the protein CASSLVTDTQYF. The chain employs TRBV28 and TRBJ2-3; D call uncertain. The CDR3 has 12 amino acids. V shed 2 bases and J shed 3 bases, with 3 bases lying between them. CDR1 MDHEN and CDR2 SYDVKM come from the germline V gene.

The genes are TRBV20-1 and TRBJ2-7; D is ambiguous. This CDR3 is built from 10 residues. V gave up 6 bases and J gave up 4 bases, with 7 bases separating them. Germline CDR1 reads DFQATT; CDR2 reads SNEGSKA (reference sequence). The CDR3 bases are TGCAGTGCGAACGGTTACGAGCAGTACTTC. This gives the protein CSANGYEQYF.

V is TRBV28 and J is TRBJ2-5, with TRBD2 matching over 13 bases. V shed 8 bases and J 10 bases; nucleotides not matched to a gene: 4. CDR3 length: 12 amino acids. Germline values: CDR1 MDHEN, CDR2 SYDVKM. CDR3 region: CASLLAGGVQYF. The CDR3 DNA reads TGTGCCAGCCTACTAGCGGGAGGGGTCCAGTACTTC.

The rearrangement uses TRBV29-1 and TRBJ1-1; D remains ambiguous. CDR1 and CDR2 (germline): SQVTM, ANQGSEA. V was shortened by 1 base and J by 6 bases, with 6 bases between the two germline ends. CDR3 length: 11 amino acids. The CDR3 reads CSVEAFAEAFF. As DNA, the CDR3 is TGCAGCGTTGAAGCGTTTGCTGAAGCTTTCTTT.

The chain joins TRBV11-3 to TRBJ1-1; 10 bases are a match to TRBD1. CDR1 is SGHNT and CDR2 is YENEEA in the germline V gene. CDR3 length: 16 amino acids. The J segment lost 2 bases and the V segment lost 3 bases, leaving 6 bases of the junction unmatched. The CDR3 bases are TGTGCCAGCAGCTTCGGGACAGGGGTGGGTAACACTGAAGCTTTCTTT. Its protein product is CASSFGTGVGNTEAFF.

V gene TRBV4-1 combines with J gene TRBJ2-7; D is unclear. Trimming cost V 0 bases and J 2 bases, with 5 bases left between them. The germline CDR1 and CDR2 sequences are MGHRA and YSYEKL. The CDR3 runs 13 residues. DNA of the CDR3: TGCGCCAGCAGCCAAGATGAGACCTACGAGCAGTACTTC. This encodes CASSQDETYEQYF.

This chain links TRBV7-9 with TRBJ2-3; TRBD2 is a possible D gene (6 bases). The V end was cut by 4 bases, the J end by 2 bases, with 16 bases between. This CDR3 has 16 residues. Germline V gene sequence: CDR1 SEHNR, CDR2 FQNEAQ (reference sequence). CDR3 DNA: TGTGCCAGCAGCTGGGACCCGGGGGTCTTCACAGATACGCAGTATTTT. Translation gives CASSWDPGVFTDTQYF.

This clone was counted only a few times. The gene calls are TRBV6-2 or TRBV6-3 and TRBJ2-3; 8 nucleotides match TRBD2. J was trimmed by 3 bases and V by 2 bases; bases with no gene match: 4. CDR1 MNHEY and CDR2 SVGEGT come from the germline V gene. This CDR3 region has 15 residues. The DNA of the CDR3 is TGTGCCAGCAGTTACGTGGGACTAGTAACAGATACGCAGTATTTT. Amino acids: CASSYVGLVTDTQYF.

This clone was recorded a few times. The genes are TRBV5-4 and TRBJ2-5; 10 nucleotides match TRBD2. CDR1 and CDR2 from the germline V gene are SGHNT and YYREEE (reference sequence). V lost 4 bases, J lost 2 bases, and 8 bases stayed unmatched. CDR3 length: 16 residues. This chain's CDR3 is CASSPPGLAVQETQYF. In DNA, the CDR3 is TGTGCCAGCAGCCCCCCCGGACTAGCGGTACAAGAGACCCAGTACTTC.

This chain connects TRBV7-6 to TRBJ2-1; 10 bases fit TRBD1. This CDR3 spans 15 amino acids. Germline V lookup: CDR1 SGHVS, CDR2 FNYEAQ. The trim removed 3 bases at V and 8 bases at J, leaving 7 bases unmatched. CDR3 nucleotide sequence: TGTGCCAGCAGCTTTCAAGGACAGGGGGTGGATGAGCAGTTCTTC. As protein: CASSFQGQGVDEQFF.

This chain connects TRBV5-1 to TRBJ2-3; no clear D. The V end was cut by 0 bases, the J end by 1 base, with 12 bases between. Germline V gene sequence: CDR1 SGHRS, CDR2 YFSETQ. The CDR3 length is 16 residues. DNA of the CDR3: TGCGCCAGCAGCTTGGCACTCGCACCCCGCACAGATACGCAGTATTTT. The encoded protein is CASSLALAPRTDTQYF.